This T cell receptor (beta chain) is from a study of T cell repertoires in aging, cancer and after chemotherapy. Study at large: Six age groups, ranging from 30 or younger to 70 or older, included the donors. Paired samples before and after chemotherapy came from glioblastoma patients receiving temozolomide-based therapy.

TCR beta rearrangements were amplified from peripheral blood genomic DNA. Rearranged V-D-J TRB sequences were amplified with a mixed TRB-A/B primer pool. MiXCR, applied by TCRdb to the multiplex PCR reads, yields one record per CDR3 protein. The sample records over 2,500 distinct CDR3 sequences, more than 20% being singletons. Judged by abundance, this clonotype is medium-sized. This sequence originates from a human donor with a solid tumor. Sequenced sample: blood.

CDR3 nucleotides: TGTGCCAGCAGTATAGTGAACAGGGGGCGAGGGACGCAGTATTTT. Its protein is CASSIVNRGRGTQYF. This sequence joins TRBV6-2 or TRBV6-3 and TRBJ2-3; 9 bases are shared with TRBD1. This CDR3 is 15 amino acids long. Germline loops: CDR1 MNHEY, CDR2 SVGEGT. The V segment lost 5 bases and the J segment 9 bases; nucleotides outside the gene matches: 12.